This is a list of T cell receptor beta chains from one sample in a study of T cell responses to AZD1222 COVID-19 vaccine. TCRdb's copy holds only in-frame clones and misses some; the assay was immunoSEQ multiplex PCR. The data contain some 150,000 clones, about 95% of them singletons. The sample in question was peripheral blood, obtained on day 0 of AZD1222 vaccination. The receptors were gathered from an adult in good health. Both conserved end residues are part of each CDR3. A D gene is named only where the DNA matches it firmly. Only part of the rows carry a size: once, few, many, or a class if the clone is expanded.

>-|TRBV5-1|-|TRBJ1-2
TGCGCCAGCAGGGTATCTAACTATGGCTACACCTTC
CASRVSNYGYTF
>-|TRBV6-2/TRBV6-3|-|TRBJ2-1
TGTGCCAGCAGTTACACAACAGGGGGAGGGTACTACAATGAGCAGTTCTTC
CASSYTTGGGYYNEQFF
>once|TRBV7-9|-|TRBJ1-1
TGTGCCAGCAGCTTAGTAGGGCCTGAAGCTTTCTTT
CASSLVGPEAFF
>-|TRBV2|-|TRBJ1-1
TGTGCCAGCACCAGGGGACCGCCGAACACTGAAGCTTTCTTT
CASTRGPPNTEAFF
>-|TRBV15|-|TRBJ1-4
TGTGCCACCAGCAGTTTAAATGAAAAACTGTTTTTT
CATSSLNEKLFF
>-|TRBV2|TRBD2|TRBJ2-3
TGTGCCAGCAGTGGATTAGGGCTAGCGGGAGCGGGGATGGAGTATTTT
CASSGLGLAGAGMEYF
>-|TRBV2|-|TRBJ1-6
TGTGCCAGCAGTGCGACGGCCTGGGGACCCCTCCACTTT
CASSATAWGPLHF
>-|TRBV4-1|-|TRBJ1-1
TGCGCCAGCAGCCAAACTTCCCTGATGAACACTGAAGCTTTCTTT
CASSQTSLMNTEAFF
>-|TRBV7-8|-|TRBJ2-1
TGTGCCAGCAGCCCATATCGACAGAGCTCCTACAATGAGCAGTTCTTC
CASSPYRQSSYNEQFF
>-|TRBV3-1/TRBV3-2|-|TRBJ1-4
TGTGCCAGCAGCCAAGAGGGGGGGCGCAGGTTTTTT
CASSQEGGRRFF
>-|TRBV7-2|TRBD1|TRBJ1-5
TGTGCCAGCAGCTTGACAGGGACAGGGAATCAGCCCCAGCATTTT
CASSLTGTGNQPQHF
>-|TRBV29-1|-|TRBJ1-2
TGCAGCGTTGTGGCAGAGGGGTCGGGCTACACCTTC
CSVVAEGSGYTF
>-|TRBV28|-|TRBJ1-3
TGTGCCAGCAGTTGGGTCTCTGGAAACACCATATATTTT
CASSWVSGNTIYF
>-|TRBV5-1|TRBD1|TRBJ2-5
TGCGCCAGCAGCCTTGCCCCCCGGACAGGGGGAGGAGAGACCCAGTACTTC
CASSLAPRTGGGETQYF
>-|TRBV27|TRBD2|TRBJ2-3
TGTGCCAGCAGTTCCAAGCGGGGAAACTACACAGATACGCAGTATTTT
CASSSKRGNYTDTQYF
>-|TRBV7-2|TRBD1|TRBJ1-1
TGTGCCAGCAGCCTTGGACAGGGGCGTAGGACTGAAGCTTTCTTT
CASSLGQGRRTEAFF
>-|TRBV5-1|-|TRBJ2-1
TGCGCCAGCAGCTTGCGGTACGATGAGCAGTTCTTC
CASSLRYDEQFF
>-|TRBV5-1|TRBD2|TRBJ2-5
TGCGCCAGCAGACCGGGACTAGCGGGGGAGACCCAGTACTTC
CASRPGLAGETQYF
>-|TRBV4-1|TRBD2|TRBJ2-4
TGCGCCAGCAGCTCGGGGGGTGCCAAAAACATTCAGTACTTC
CASSSGGAKNIQYF
>-|TRBV29-1|TRBD1|TRBJ1-6
TGCAGCGTTGGAATGGACAGGGACTCACCCCTCCACTTT
CSVGMDRDSPLHF
>-|TRBV30|-|TRBJ1-4
TGTGCCTGCACAGGGACTGGGAAGGAAAAACTGTTTTTT
CACTGTGKEKLFF
>once|TRBV29-1|TRBD1|TRBJ1-1
TGCAGCGTTGTACCAGGGGGTCTGATGGCTTTCTTT
CSVVPGGLMAFF
>-|TRBV5-1|TRBD1|TRBJ1-1
TGCGCCAGCAGCGGCCCGGACAGGAGAAACACTGAAGCTTTCTTT
CASSGPDRRNTEAFF
>-|TRBV11-2|-|TRBJ1-2
TGTGCCAGCAGCTTAGGCGGCGGGAGGAACTATGGCTACACCTTC
CASSLGGGRNYGYTF
>-|TRBV11-2|-|TRBJ1-1
TGTGCCAGCAGCTTTCACGGGGGGGGAGCTTTCTTT
CASSFHGGGAFF
>-|TRBV27|-|TRBJ2-5
TGTGCCAGCAGTCCCCTGGTTGGGGCCTGGGAGACCCAGTACTTC
CASSPLVGAWETQYF
>-|TRBV6-5|TRBD2|TRBJ2-1
TGTGCCAGCAGTTACTATAGCGGGGGCAGGAATGAGCAGTTCTTC
CASSYYSGGRNEQFF
>-|TRBV2|-|TRBJ2-2
TGTGCCAGCAGTGCCCGGGGGGCTAACACCGGGGAGCTGTTTTTT
CASSARGANTGELFF
>-|TRBV11-2|-|TRBJ1-5
TGTGCCAGCAGCTTCAACGGGGTTAGCAATCAGCCCCAGCATTTT
CASSFNGVSNQPQHF
>-|TRBV10-3|TRBD2|TRBJ2-1
TGTGCCAACCGGGGGGGCTCCTACAATGAGCAGTTCTTC
CANRGGSYNEQFF
>-|TRBV2|-|TRBJ1-5
TGTGCCAGCAGAGGGGGGGGCGGCAATCAGCCCCAGCATTTT
CASRGGGGNQPQHF
>-|TRBV10-3|-|TRBJ1-2
TGTGCCATCAGTGCGAGCAGAGAGAACTATGGCTACACCTTC
CAISASRENYGYTF
>-|TRBV29-1|-|TRBJ1-2
TGCAGCGTTGAAGGGGTTGGGGGTATCTGGGGTGGCTACACCTTC
CSVEGVGGIWGGYTF
>-|TRBV10-1|-|TRBJ2-5
TGCGCCAGCCGCCTTCTTTGGAGGGTGCCAGAGACCCAGTACTTC
CASRLLWRVPETQYF
>-|TRBV24-1|-|TRBJ1-5
TGTGCCTCACAGGGAAGCAATCAGCCCCAGCATTTT
CASQGSNQPQHF
>-|TRBV5-1|TRBD1|TRBJ2-2
TGCGCCAGCACCCTGTACCAGGGGGCGGCTGTCGGGGAGCTGTTTTTT
CASTLYQGAAVGELFF
>-|TRBV5-1|-|TRBJ1-5
TGCGCCAGCAGTACCGGGGAACCAAATCAGCCCCAGCATTTT
CASSTGEPNQPQHF
>-|TRBV15|-|TRBJ1-4
TGTGCCACCAGCAGAGATGGGATTGGACAGCGGATGAAACTGTTTTTT
CATSRDGIGQRMKLFF
>once|TRBV6-5|-|TRBJ2-5
TGTGCCAGTTCACCGGGGGTTCAAGAGACCCAGTACTTC
CASSPGVQETQYF
>-|TRBV28|-|TRBJ1-3
TGTGCCAGCAGTTGGAACAGGGTAATTGGAAACACCATATATTTT
CASSWNRVIGNTIYF
>-|TRBV5-5|-|TRBJ2-1
TGTGCCAGCAGCTGGGGGGCGGGGGAGTACAATGAGCAGTTCTTC
CASSWGAGEYNEQFF
>once|TRBV2|-|TRBJ2-5
TGTGCCAGCAGTGGCCAGCCGGTTGGAGAGACCCAGTACTTC
CASSGQPVGETQYF
>-|TRBV11-2|TRBD1|TRBJ2-1
TGTGCCAGCAGCCGAACCGTAAATGACAGGGCGAATGAGCAGTTCTTC
CASSRTVNDRANEQFF
>-|TRBV4-2|-|TRBJ1-5
TGTGCCAGCAGCCAAGAGGCGGCATCCCATCAGCCCCAGCATTTT
CASSQEAASHQPQHF
>-|TRBV5-5|TRBD1|TRBJ1-1
TGTGCCAGCAGCCTACGACGGACAGGGCCGCCTGAAGCTTTCTTT
CASSLRRTGPPEAFF
>-|TRBV18|-|TRBJ1-3
TGTGCCAGCTCACCGGTTCGGGGTCCGAACGGAAACACCATATATTTT
CASSPVRGPNGNTIYF
>-|TRBV27|-|TRBJ1-2
TGTGCCAGCAGGGGGGGGCTCCATAATGGCTACACCTTC
CASRGGLHNGYTF
>once|TRBV4-1|-|TRBJ2-4
TGCGCCAGCAGTGGGGCCAAAAACATTCAGTACTTC
CASSGAKNIQYF
>-|TRBV12-3/TRBV12-4|-|TRBJ1-1
TGTGCCAGCAGTAAGGGGATGGCTTTCTTT
CASSKGMAFF
>-|TRBV7-2|TRBD2|TRBJ2-5
TGTGCCAGCAGCTTAGCTAGCGGGAGTTGGGGGACCCAGTACTTC
CASSLASGSWGTQYF
>-|TRBV19|-|TRBJ1-1
TGTGCCAGTGCTGCAGGGTGGGGGGGCACTGAAGCTTTCTTT
CASAAGWGGTEAFF
>-|TRBV3-1/TRBV3-2|TRBD2|TRBJ2-1
TGTGCCAGCAGCCGGACTAGCGGGAGAGTAAATGAGCAGTTCTTC
CASSRTSGRVNEQFF
>-|TRBV24-1|TRBD1|TRBJ1-1
TGTGCCACCAGTGACCGGACAGGGCCCGGAACTGAAGCTTTCTTT
CATSDRTGPGTEAFF
>-|TRBV12-5|-|TRBJ1-1
TGTGCTAGTGGTTTCGAGGCCTGGAACACTGAAGCTTTCTTT
CASGFEAWNTEAFF
>-|TRBV9|TRBD1|TRBJ1-4
TGTGCCAGCAGCGCTACAGGGGCAACTAATGAAAAACTGTTTTTT
CASSATGATNEKLFF
>-|TRBV6-5|-|TRBJ2-1
TGTGCCAGCAGTTACGTAACCGCGGGGAACAATGAGCAGTTCTTC
CASSYVTAGNNEQFF
>-|TRBV5-4|TRBD2|TRBJ2-1
TGTGCCAGCAGCTTGGCCTGGCGGGGGGGCAATGAGCAGTTCTTC
CASSLAWRGGNEQFF